Following are 2 T cell receptor beta chains from one sample sequenced in a study of T cell repertoires in aging, cancer and after chemotherapy. The template was genomic DNA from peripheral blood, not RNA. TRB rearrangements spanning V, D and J were amplified using mixed TRB-A/B primers. TCRdb called the multiplex PCR reads again in MiXCR, with one record for every CDR3 protein. The sample contains more than 8,000 distinct CDR3 sequences, 30% to 35% of which appear only once. Material for sequencing was blood. Receptors originate from a human donor in good health.

The chain joins TRBV24-1 to TRBJ2-2, with 11 bases fitting TRBD1. The CDR3 has 17 amino acids. CDR1 and CDR2 from the germline V gene are KGHDR and SFDVKD. The ends lost 0 bases at V and 3 bases at J; junction bases unmatched: 2. CDR3 residues: CATSDLRTGGDTGELFF. The CDR3 nucleotides are TGTGCCACCAGTGATTTGAGGACAGGGGGCGACACCGGGGAGCTGTTTTTT.

The V and J genes are TRBV5-1 and TRBJ1-3, with no clear D. V was shortened by 0 bases and J by 0 bases, with 7 bases between the two germline ends. From germline, CDR1 is SGHRS and CDR2 YFSETQ. This CDR3 has 15 amino acids. In DNA, the CDR3 is TGCGCCAGCAGCTTGGGCGGAGACTCTGGAAACACCATATATTTT. This codes for CASSLGGDSGNTIYF. The entire variable domain, with the rest obtained from reference TRBV5-1 and TRBJ1-3, is as follows: KAGVTQTPRYLIKTRGQQVTLSCSPISGHRSVSWYQQTPGQGLQFLFEYFSETQRNKGNFPGRFSGRQFSNSRSEMNVSTLELGDSALYLCASSLGGDSGNTIYFGEGSWLTVV.